Listed here are 20 T cell receptor beta chains from one sample, sequenced in a study of T cells in Graves' hyperthyroidism and ophthalmopathy. RNA transcripts served as the template for amplifying TCR beta CDR3 regions. First-round RT-PCR targeting the TCR CDR3 was performed with the HTBI primer set. One entry per CDR3 protein, called by TCRdb with MiXCR from the multiplex PCR reads. The repertoire has a few hundred thousand distinct CDR3 sequences, 15% to 20% of them found once; the top ten carry approximately 49%. Specimen: blood. All receptors come from a woman aged 50 to 60 with Graves' hyperthyroidism.

Only a few counts were recorded for this clonotype. This sequence joins TRBV20-1 and TRBJ2-1; 11 bases fit TRBD2. This CDR3 has 14 residues. The germline V gene has CDR1 DFQATT and CDR2 SNEGSKA (reference sequence). The junction had 7 bases not matched to a gene; V was cut back by 5 bases and J by 7 bases. The CDR3 region is CSALSGREQNEQFF. The CDR3 coding sequence is TGCAGTGCTCTTAGCGGGAGGGAACAAAATGAGCAGTTCTTC.

This clonotype has just a few counts. This sequence joins TRBV29-1 and TRBJ1-4; no clear D gene. The V gene's germline CDR1 is SQVTM and CDR2 ANQGSEA. V lost 3 bases and J 4 bases, leaving 12 bases between the germline ends. The CDR3 consists of 14 residues. The CDR3 loop is CSVDGDSGNEKLFF. The CDR3, as DNA: TGCAGCGTTGACGGGGATTCGGGTAATGAAAAACTGTTTTTT.

This clonotype was counted between two and nine times. The chain uses TRBV5-5 and TRBJ1-1; D gene ambiguous. The CDR3 has 12 residues. Trimming took off 2 bases at V and 3 bases at J, with 5 bases between the two ends. Germline lookup yields CDR1 SGHKS and CDR2 YYEKEE (reference sequence). CDR3: CASSFGHTEAFF. CDR3 bases: TGTGCCAGCAGCTTCGGACACACTGAAGCTTTCTTT.

This clonotype was detected a few times. V and J are TRBV20-1 and TRBJ1-2; D gene uncertain. Germline V CDR1 and CDR2: DFQATT, SNEGSKA (reference sequence). The CDR3 is made up of 15 amino acids. V was trimmed by 5 bases and J by 2 bases, leaving 18 bases between them. CDR3 DNA sequence: TGCAGTGCTCGTGGCAGTCTATCCCCAAACTATGGCTACACCTTC. Its translation is CSARGSLSPNYGYTF.

This clonotype was observed at least ten times. The V call is TRBV11-2, the J call TRBJ2-7; no reliable D call. Trimming took off 0 bases at V and 2 bases at J, with 11 bases between the two ends. CDR1 and CDR2 from the germline V gene are SGHAT and FQNNGV. This CDR3 comprises 15 residues. CDR3 sequence (DNA): TGTGCCAGCAGCTTAGATCGAGTCTGGACCTACGAGCAGTACTTC. Amino acid sequence: CASSLDRVWTYEQYF.

This clonotype has at least ten counts. V and J are TRBV6-1 and TRBJ1-5, with TRBD1 identical over 7 bases. Trimming took 4 bases from V and 0 from J; bases not matched to a gene: 0. CDR1 and CDR2 (germline): MNHNS, SASEGT. The CDR3 contains 14 residues. CDR3 DNA: TGTGCCAGCAGTGCAGGGGGTAGCAATCAGCCCCAGCATTTT. As protein: CASSAGGSNQPQHF.

This clonotype was detected many times. The chain employs TRBV7-9 and TRBJ1-1; D is ambiguous. CDR1 and CDR2 from the germline V gene are SEHNR and FQNEAQ (reference sequence). Between the trimmed V and J ends, which lost 5 bases and 1 base, there was a span of 8 bases. The CDR3 is 13 amino acids. CDR3 loop: CASSLVANTEAFF. The CDR3 region has the DNA TGTGCCAGCAGCCTCGTGGCGAACACTGAAGCTTTCTTT.

This clonotype was counted at least ten times. The rearrangement uses TRBV12-3 or TRBV12-4 and TRBJ2-7; the match to TRBD2 covers 10 bases. The V gene end was trimmed by 3 bases and the J gene end by 3 bases; junction bases not matched to a gene: 2. CDR3 size: 14 residues. The CDR3 DNA follows: TGTGCCAGCAGTTTGGGGACTAGCGTCTACGAGCAGTACTTC. It codes for CASSLGTSVYEQYF.

This clonotype occurred many times. V gene TRBV6-2 or TRBV6-3 combines with J gene TRBJ1-1; D possibly corresponds to TRBD1 (5 bases). Germline assignment: CDR1 MNHEY and CDR2 SVGEGT. The CDR3 is 17 amino acids. V dropped 8 bases and J dropped 0 bases, with 22 bases sitting between them. CDR3: CASRPRAGGAMNTEAFF. The CDR3 nucleotides are TGTGCCAGCCGACCCCGCGCGGGGGGTGCAATGAACACTGAAGCTTTCTTT.

This clonotype was observed a few times. The chain is built from TRBV12-5 and TRBJ1-3; D is unclear. The V and J ends lost 5 bases and 0 bases respectively, with 11 bases between them. The CDR3 extends over 15 amino acids. The germline V gene has CDR1 LGHNT and CDR2 FRNRAP. CDR3 DNA sequence: TGTGCTAGTGGTCCCGGGCTCTACTCTGGAAACACCATATATTTT. Its protein is CASGPGLYSGNTIYF.

Remarks on this clonotype: The junction does not match germline at one end; this may be a read error. The chain's CDR3 is CASSLALGGAEQYF. The CDR3 nucleotides are TGTGCTAGCAGCTTAGCGTTAGGAGGGGCCGAGCAGTACTTC. This chain connects TRBV7-7 to TRBJ2-7; possible D gene TRBD2, 6 bases. Germline values: CDR1 SSHAT, CDR2 FNYEAQ (reference sequence). This CDR3 spans 14 amino acids.

This clonotype was recorded a few times. The chain has TRBV3-1 and TRBJ2-2; a weak D match, TRBD2 (6 bases). The CDR3 runs to 15 residues. V lost 2 bases, J lost 5 bases, and 12 bases lay in between. In germline, CDR1 is LGHDT, CDR2 YNNKEL (reference sequence). The CDR3 region has the DNA TGTGCCAGCAGCCAATTCCAGGGAGGTACCGGGGAGCTGTTTTTT. Protein: CASSQFQGGTGELFF.

The genes are TRBV20-1 and TRBJ2-3, with 7 bases fitting TRBD1. J was trimmed by 1 base and V by 3 bases; bases with no gene match: 4. Germline assignment: CDR1 DFQATT and CDR2 SNEGSKA (reference sequence). There are 14 residues in the CDR3. CDR3 coding DNA: TGCAGTGCTAGGAACAGGGGTGGCACAGATACGCAGTATTTT. This gives the protein CSARNRGGTDTQYF.

There are many counts of this clonotype. The chain has TRBV12-3 or TRBV12-4 and TRBJ2-1; 7 bases agree with TRBD2. The V gene end was trimmed by 8 bases and the J gene end by 6 bases; junction bases not matched to a gene: 13. CDR3 length: 15 residues. The CDR3 here is CASSLGGSTPNEQFF. DNA for the CDR3: TGTGCCAGCTCCCTGGGCGGGAGTACCCCCAATGAGCAGTTCTTC.

A few counts support this clonotype. The V gene is TRBV6-2 or TRBV6-3, the J gene TRBJ2-2; D gene unclear. Germline V lookup: CDR1 MNHEY, CDR2 SVGEGT. The CDR3 has 12 amino acids. Trimming took off 7 bases at V and 6 bases at J, with 9 bases between the two ends. CDR3 region: CASTTVSGELFF. The CDR3 DNA follows: TGTGCCAGCACAACCGTTTCCGGGGAGCTGTTTTTT.

The CDR3 DNA follows: TGTGCCAGCAGCTCCGGGACAGGGTACACTGAAGCTTTCTTT. Protein product: CASSSGTGYTEAFF. The chain carries TRBV5-4 and TRBJ1-1; 9 bases are shared with TRBD1. The CDR3 is 14 amino acids. CDR1 is SGHNT and CDR2 is YYREEE in the germline V gene (reference sequence). Trimming took 3 bases from V and 3 from J; bases not matched to a gene: 3.

The chain joins TRBV20-1 to TRBJ2-3; D gene unclear. This CDR3 has 16 amino acids. Germline values: CDR1 DFQATT, CDR2 SNEGSKA (reference sequence). Trimming shortened V by 3 bases and J by 2 bases, and 18 bases separated the two germline ends. The CDR3 protein is CSARDPQGKLTDTQYF. DNA of the CDR3: TGCAGTGCTAGGGACCCCCAAGGGAAACTCACAGATACGCAGTATTTT.

V and J are TRBV6-1 and TRBJ2-7, with 12 bases matching TRBD1. The CDR3 has 14 amino acids. After removal of 6 bases from V and 6 bases from J, the junction contained 6 bases not matched to a gene. CDR1 is MNHNS and CDR2 is SASEGT in the germline V gene. The CDR3 sequence: CASRGQGAPREQYV. CDR3 sequence (DNA): TGTGCCAGCAGGGGACAGGGGGCGCCACGCGAGCAGTACGTC.

Only a few counts were recorded for this clonotype. The rearrangement links TRBV29-1 to TRBJ2-7; 7 nucleotides agree with TRBD1. V dropped 5 bases and J dropped 1; count of bases not matched to a gene: 5. Germline CDR1 and CDR2: SQVTM and ANQGSEA. The CDR3 length is 13 residues. The CDR3 reads CSVQTGQSYEQYF. In DNA, the CDR3 is TGCAGCGTTCAGACAGGGCAGTCCTACGAGCAGTACTTC.

This clonotype has at least ten counts. The J gene is TRBJ2-1, the V gene TRBV12-3 or TRBV12-4, with 9 positions matching TRBD2. CDR3 length: 17 residues. V lost 2 bases to trimming and J lost 1 base; unmatched junction nucleotides: 6. The CDR3 region is CASSLYAGGPSYNEQFF. CDR3 sequence (DNA): TGTGCCAGCAGTTTATATGCGGGAGGGCCATCCTACAATGAGCAGTTCTTC.